Detailed here is one TCR beta chain. Its specificity is unknown. TCR sequencing used cDNA made by reverse transcription of extracted RNA. The protocol was immunoSEQ multiplex PCR, while the TCRdb copy is restricted to in-frame clones and leaves out a portion. The repertoire consists of about 210,000 clones, with about two fifths occurring once and the leading ten covering 0.48%. Treatment defined: oral pan-JAK inhibitor, 5-10 mg twice daily. Obtained from alopecia areata patients were lesional scalp punch biopsies along with peripheral blood. This entry comes from a study of CD8+ T cells in alopecia areata. General observations from the study: Alopecia totalis/universalis scalp especially showed more expanded CD8+ clones than normal scalp. Scalp sample data also include resident alphabeta T cells from normal skin.

CDR3 length: 13 amino acids. Trimming cost V 5 bases and J 6 bases, with 13 bases left between them. Per the germline V gene, CDR1 is MNHEY and CDR2 is SVGAGI. This rearrangement joins TRBV6-5 to TRBJ1-1; D might be TRBD1 (5 bases). This receptor was obtained from a human donor with alopecia areata. Here the sequenced sample was CD4+ T cells sorted from blood, taken at approximately week 34, from a patient treated with tofacitinib. DNA of the CDR3: TGTGCCAGCAGTCTACCCGGGGCGCCTGAAGCTTTCTTT. This encodes CASSLPGAPEAFF.